These 32 T cell receptor beta chains were all obtained from the same sample, sequenced in a study of blood T cells in healthy people across ages. For the second PCR, which ran for about 7 to 11 cycles, a sample-barcoded 5' primer and a J-beta primer mix were used. MiXCR, run by TCRdb on the 5' RACE reads, gives a single entry per CDR3 protein. The table has over 600,000 distinct CDR3 sequences, around 43% seen once; the top ten hold approximately 29%. The material sequenced was blood. These TCRs come from a man aged 80 or over in good health.

In its sample, this clonotype was seen once. The chain is built from TRBV20-1 and TRBJ1-1, with 11 bases matching TRBD1. V lost 6 bases to trimming and J lost 1 base; unmatched junction nucleotides: 7. Germline V gives CDR1 DFQATT, CDR2 SNEGSKA (reference sequence). This CDR3 has 15 residues. The CDR3 reads CSARDRGSGNTEAFF. CDR3 DNA sequence: TGCAGTGCGCGGGACAGGGGGTCTGGGAACACTGAAGCTTTCTTT.

The chain couples TRBV6-5 to TRBJ2-7; D possibly corresponds to TRBD2 (6 bases). V was shortened by 3 bases and J by 1 base, with 16 bases between the two germline ends. Germline V gene data show CDR1 as MNHEY and CDR2 as SVGAGI. This CDR3 has 16 amino acids. The CDR3 DNA sequence: TGTGCCAGCAGTTATTCGGCGGGACGGACATCCTACGAGCAGTACTTC. Amino acid sequence: CASSYSAGRTSYEQYF.

The chain joins TRBV20-1 to TRBJ2-7; D not resolved. The germline V gene encodes CDR1 DFQATT and CDR2 SNEGSKA (reference sequence). V lost 0 bases and J 6 bases, leaving 9 bases between the germline ends. The CDR3 extends over 12 amino acids. This CDR3 is CSARETRSEQYF. The CDR3 DNA reads TGCAGTGCTAGAGAGACACGGAGCGAGCAGTACTTC.

The V gene is TRBV3-1, the J gene TRBJ2-2; 7 bases line up with TRBD2. With 3 bases clipped from V and 0 bases from J, the junction kept 1 base outside the gene matches. Per the germline V gene, CDR1 is LGHDT and CDR2 is YNNKEL (reference sequence). The CDR3 loop spans 15 amino acids. CDR3 DNA: TGTGCCAGCAGCCAGGGACTACCGAACACCGGGGAGCTGTTTTTT. Translation gives CASSQGLPNTGELFF.

This clonotype has only a few counts. V and J are TRBV4-3 and TRBJ2-5; 9 nucleotides match TRBD1. CDR3 length: 16 amino acids. Germline V gene lookup returns CDR1 LGHNA and CDR2 YSLEER. The ends lost 0 bases at V and 2 bases at J; junction bases unmatched: 4. Here the CDR3 DNA reads TGCGCCAGCAGCCAAGATGACAGGGGGGGGCAAGAGACCCAGTACTTC. It encodes CASSQDDRGGQETQYF.

This clonotype was seen a few times. The V gene is TRBV15, the J gene TRBJ1-2; 8 nucleotides agree with TRBD1. CDR1 is LNHNV and CDR2 is YYDKDF in the germline V gene (reference sequence). The CDR3 is 14 amino acids. The junction had 8 bases not matched to a gene; V was cut back by 5 bases and J by 6 bases. The CDR3 DNA reads as TGTGCCACCAGCCGGAGACAGGGGTTTGATGGCTACACCTTC. This translates into CATSRRQGFDGYTF.

There are a few counts of this clonotype. This chain connects TRBV7-2 to TRBJ2-6; 11 nucleotides match TRBD1. The CDR3 runs 17 residues. The germline CDR1 and CDR2 sequences are SGHTA and FQGNSA. J lost 2 bases, V lost 5 bases, and 5 bases had no gene match. The CDR3 DNA reads as TGTGCCAGCAGCCCGGGACAGGGGGACGCTGGGGCCAACGTCCTGACTTTC. Translated, it gives CASSPGQGDAGANVLTF.

The CDR3 region is CASSRDSLSNQPQHF. In DNA form, the CDR3 reads TGTGCCAGCAGTAGGGACAGCCTTAGCAATCAGCCCCAGCATTTT. The J gene is TRBJ1-5, the V gene TRBV12-3 or TRBV12-4, with 7 bases identical to TRBD1. The CDR3 runs to 15 residues. The junction had 4 bases not matched to a gene; V was cut back by 5 bases and J by 0 bases.

V and J are TRBV5-1 and TRBJ2-7; D is possibly TRBD2 (6 bases). The CDR3 is 16 amino acids. Germline V gene data show CDR1 as SGHRS and CDR2 as YFSETQ. Trimming removed 1 base at V and 5 bases at J, with 19 bases between. CDR3 coding DNA: TGCGCCAGCAGCTTGCTCTGGATCGGGAGAGGGGACGAGCAGTACTTC. Its protein product is CASSLLWIGRGDEQYF.

The CDR3 sequence: CASSQSRTAKNEKLFF. In DNA, the CDR3 is TGTGCCAGCAGCCAATCCCGGACAGCAAAAAATGAAAAACTGTTTTTT. The rearrangement uses TRBV3-1 and TRBJ1-4; TRBD1 might be the D (6 bases). The CDR3 has 16 amino acids. CDR1 and CDR2 from the germline V gene are LGHDT and YNNKEL (reference sequence). The germline V and J ends were trimmed by 2 bases and 5 bases, with 15 bases remaining between them.

This clonotype was recorded many times. The chain combines TRBV6-1 with TRBJ2-7, with 7 bases lining up with TRBD2. Germline trimming cut 4 bases from V and 7 bases from J; bases unmatched to any gene: 13. Per the germline V gene, CDR1 is MNHNS and CDR2 is SASEGT. The CDR3 contains 15 residues. CDR3 amino acids: CASSGGGEGYNEQYF. DNA of the CDR3: TGTGCCAGCAGTGGAGGAGGGGAGGGCTACAATGAGCAGTACTTC.

This clonotype was observed at least ten times. The chain couples TRBV10-1 to TRBJ2-7; D call uncertain. The ends were cut back, 4 bases at V and 0 bases at J, with 7 bases in the middle. This CDR3 has 13 residues. CDR1 and CDR2 (germline): WNHNN, SYGVQD (reference sequence). CDR3 residues: CASSAGPSYEQYF. For the CDR3, the DNA is TGCGCCAGCAGTGCGGGTCCCTCCTACGAGCAGTACTTC.

The V call is TRBV20-1, the J call TRBJ1-2; D is undetermined. The germline CDR1 and CDR2 sequences are DFQATT and SNEGSKA (reference sequence). Between the trimmed V and J ends, which lost 5 bases and 5 bases, there was a span of 18 bases. The CDR3 consists of 14 residues. CDR3 amino acids: CSAPSSAGRYGYTF. CDR3 DNA: TGCAGTGCTCCCTCCTCCGCAGGCCGTTATGGCTACACCTTC.

CDR3 sequence: CASSDKFRSYGYTF. In DNA, the CDR3 is TGTGCCAGCAGTGATAAGTTCCGGAGCTATGGCTACACCTTC. The chain couples TRBV6-1 to TRBJ1-2; D is ambiguous. CDR1 and CDR2 from the germline V gene are MNHNS and SASEGT. V was shortened by 3 bases and J by 4 bases, with 12 bases between the two germline ends. The CDR3 is 14 residues long.

This sequence joins TRBV28 and TRBJ2-7, with a possible D match to TRBD1 (5 bases). Germline CDR1 MDHEN, CDR2 SYDVKM. The CDR3 loop spans 12 amino acids. With 10 bases removed from V and 8 bases from J, the gap between germline ends came to 18 bases. In nucleotides, the CDR3 is TGTGCCACTCAGACAGACACACCAAAGCAGTACTTC. Its translation is CATQTDTPKQYF.

V and J are TRBV12-3 or TRBV12-4 and TRBJ2-1; D may be TRBD2 (5 bases). V was cut by 6 bases and J by 1 base, with 7 bases left in between. The length of the CDR3 is 13 residues. CDR3 coding DNA: TGTGCCAGCAGCTGGGAGTCCTACAATGAGCAGTTCTTC. It is translated as CASSWESYNEQFF.

The CDR3 sequence: CASSLLFAGTQRYF. The CDR3 DNA reads as TGCGCCAGCAGCTTGCTCTTTGCCGGGACCCAGCGGTACTTC. This sequence joins TRBV5-1 and TRBJ2-5; perhaps D is TRBD1 or TRBD2 (5 bases each). In germline, CDR1 is SGHRS, CDR2 YFSETQ. V gave up 1 base and J gave up 13 bases, with 20 bases separating them. CDR3 size: 14 residues.

This clonotype has only a few counts. The V and J genes are TRBV7-3 and TRBJ2-1; no clear D gene. The germline V gene encodes CDR1 SGHTA and CDR2 FQGTGA. The CDR3 totals 16 residues. The V end lost 2 bases, the J end lost 4 bases, and 15 bases lay between the germline ends. CDR3 DNA: TGTGCCAGCAGCTTATTCCAATCAGTGGGGTACAATGAGCAGTTCTTC. This gives the protein CASSLFQSVGYNEQFF. Based on the CDR3 plus reference TRBV7-3 and TRBJ2-1, the full variable domain is GAGVSQTPSNKVTEKGKYVELRCDPISGHTALYWYRQSLGQGPEFLIYFQGTGAADDSGLPNDRFFAVRPEGSVSTLKIQRTERGDSAVYLCASSLFQSVGYNEQFFGPGTRLTVL.

This chain uses TRBV5-6 with TRBJ2-1; the D gene could be TRBD1 or TRBD2 (6 bases each). Germline V lookup: CDR1 SGHDT, CDR2 YYEEEE. V was trimmed by 4 bases and J by 6 bases, leaving 14 bases between them. This CDR3 contains 14 residues. In DNA form, the CDR3 reads TGTGCCAGCAGCGTGAGGGGGGTGGGCAATGAGCAGTTCTTC. It encodes CASSVRGVGNEQFF.

This clonotype was seen a few times. The V call is TRBV9, the J call TRBJ2-5, with 10 bases lining up with TRBD2. The CDR3 is 18 amino acids. The ends lost 4 bases at V and 1 base at J; junction bases unmatched: 13. Germline CDR1 is SGDLS and CDR2 is YYNGEE. This CDR3 reads CASSPSGRAASGQETQYF. CDR3 DNA: TGTGCCAGCAGCCCCAGCGGGAGGGCCGCTTCTGGCCAAGAGACCCAGTACTTC.

V gene TRBV29-1 combines with J gene TRBJ2-5; no clear D. Trimming took 1 base from V and 5 from J, leaving 11 bases between them. Germline V gene data show CDR1 as SQVTM and CDR2 as ANQGSEA. CDR3 length equals 13 residues. The CDR3 spells CSVEGLGSETQYF. CDR3 nucleotide sequence: TGCAGCGTTGAAGGGCTGGGGTCGGAGACCCAGTACTTC.

This clonotype was counted a single time. The CDR3 DNA sequence: TGCAGTGCAGGGGCGGCCAGGGGAAGTGGCTACGGGCAGTACTTC. Encoded protein: CSAGAARGSGYGQYF. The rearrangement links TRBV20-1 to TRBJ2-5, with D possibly being TRBD1 (6 bases). The CDR3 loop spans 15 amino acids. CDR1 and CDR2 (germline): DFQATT, SNEGSKA (reference sequence). Trimming removed 6 bases from V and 11 bases from J, with 28 bases in between.

The sample holds a few counts of this clonotype. The rearrangement joins TRBV20-1 to TRBJ1-6; 7 nucleotides line up with TRBD1. Germline CDR1 and CDR2: DFQATT and SNEGSKA (reference sequence). Trimming took 6 bases from V and 0 from J; bases not matched to a gene: 11. The CDR3 is made up of 17 amino acids. CDR3 nucleotides: TGCAGTGCCTCAGGGGGGACGGGAAGCTCCTATAATTCACCCCTCCACTTT. Translating gives CSASGGTGSSYNSPLHF.

The genes are TRBV27 and TRBJ2-3; a possible D gene is TRBD1 (5 bases). Trimming pared 5 bases from V and 3 bases from J, leaving 12 bases between. The CDR3 covers 14 residues. Per germline, CDR1 MNHEY and CDR2 SMNVEV (reference sequence). DNA of the CDR3: TGTGCCAGCAGTCCGAGACAGATGACAGATACGCAGTATTTT. Its translation is CASSPRQMTDTQYF.

For this clonotype: The junction departs from germline at one end; a sequencing error may be responsible. This chain connects TRBV6-2 or TRBV6-3 to TRBJ2-1; D might be TRBD1 or TRBD2, each matching 5 bases. The CDR3 totals 13 residues. Germline values: CDR1 MNHEY, CDR2 SVGEGT. CDR3 region: CAGSYPGRHEQFF. The CDR3 region has the DNA TGTGCCGGCAGTTATCCGGGGCGGCATGAGCAGTTCTTC.

J is TRBJ2-3 and V is TRBV7-2; D could derive from TRBD1 or TRBD2 (6 bases each). There are 14 residues in the CDR3. Trimming left V 7 bases short and J 4 bases short, with 15 bases between. Germline V CDR1 and CDR2: SGHTA, FQGNSA. The CDR3 DNA reads as TGTGCCAGCATCCGTGAGGGGGGCGCAGATACGCAGTATTTT. Translating gives CASIREGGADTQYF.

Concerning this clonotype itself: Given a much more abundant clone one base away, this may be a read error. This chain connects TRBV28 to TRBJ2-7; 7 nucleotides agree with TRBD1. The CDR3 runs 13 residues. Germline CDR1 is MDHEN and CDR2 is SYDVKM. The V segment lost 4 bases and the J segment 3 bases; nucleotides outside the gene matches: 3. The chain's CDR3 is CASSWGQFYEQYF. The DNA for the CDR3 is TGTGCCAGCAGTTGGGGACAGTTCTACGAGCAGTACTTC.

As regards this clonotype: Just one base apart from a much larger clone, this may be a read error. The chain is built from TRBV4-1 and TRBJ2-7; D possibly corresponds to TRBD1 (5 bases). The end of the DNA is better explained by TRBJ2-5, so the J call may be wrong. The CDR3 consists of 13 residues. Looked up from germline, CDR1 is MGHRA and CDR2 is YSYEKL. CDR3 in amino acids: CASSPGSAKTQYF. The CDR3 DNA is TGCGCCAGCAGCCCAGGGTCAGCCAAGACCCAGTACTTC.

Comments on this clonotype: Since a much larger clone is just one base distant, this may be a read error. This chain joins TRBV20-1 and TRBJ2-7, with D perhaps assigned TRBD1 or TRBD2 (5 bases each). In germline, CDR1 is DFQATT, CDR2 SNEGSKA (reference sequence). Trimming cost V 5 bases and J 7 bases, with 12 bases left between them. The CDR3 has 11 amino acids. CDR3 protein: CSALGENEQYF. Here the CDR3 DNA reads TGCAGTGCTTTAGGGGAGAATGAGCAGTACTTC.

The sample holds a few counts of this clonotype. V gene TRBV20-1 combines with J gene TRBJ2-7, with unresolved D. The germline gives CDR1 DFQATT, CDR2 SNEGSKA (reference sequence). Trimming shortened V by 6 bases and J by 7 bases, and 16 bases separated the two germline ends. The CDR3 spans 12 residues. This chain's CDR3 is CSAASLYNEQYF. CDR3 nucleotide sequence: TGCAGTGCGGCCTCGCTCTACAATGAGCAGTACTTC.

The J gene is TRBJ2-1, the V gene TRBV6-1; 8 nucleotides agree with TRBD1. There are 13 residues in the CDR3. Germline CDR1 is MNHNS and CDR2 is SASEGT. Trimming removed 6 bases from V and 6 bases from J; junction bases left unmatched: 4. CDR3 amino acids: CASSEDRVNEQFF. The CDR3, as DNA: TGTGCCAGCAGCGAGGACAGGGTCAATGAGCAGTTCTTC.

The chain employs TRBV28 and TRBJ2-3, with 9 positions matching TRBD2. Per the germline V gene, CDR1 is MDHEN and CDR2 is SYDVKM. This CDR3 has 16 residues. After removal of 7 bases from V and 3 bases from J, the junction contained 11 bases not matched to a gene. The DNA for the CDR3 is TGTGCCAGCACCCCTCCCGGACTAGCGATTACAGATACGCAGTATTTT. Amino acids: CASTPPGLAITDTQYF. The full variable domain, in which reference TRBV28 and TRBJ2-3 provide the parts outside the CDR3, is DVKVTQSSRYLVKRTGEKVFLECVQDMDHENMFWYRQDPGLGLRLIYFSYDVKMKEKGDIPEGYSVSREKKERFSLILESASTNQTSMYLCASTPPGLAITDTQYFGPGTRLTVL.